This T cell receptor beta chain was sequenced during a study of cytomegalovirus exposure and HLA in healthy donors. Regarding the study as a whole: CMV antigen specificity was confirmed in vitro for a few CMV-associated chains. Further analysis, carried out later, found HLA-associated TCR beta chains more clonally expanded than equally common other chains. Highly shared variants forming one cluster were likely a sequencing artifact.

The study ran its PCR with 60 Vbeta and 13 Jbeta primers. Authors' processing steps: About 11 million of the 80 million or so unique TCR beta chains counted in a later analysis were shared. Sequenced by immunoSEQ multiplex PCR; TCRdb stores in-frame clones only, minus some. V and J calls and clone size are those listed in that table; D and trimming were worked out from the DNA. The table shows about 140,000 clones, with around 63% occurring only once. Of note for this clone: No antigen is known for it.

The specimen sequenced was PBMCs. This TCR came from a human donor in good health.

In nucleotides, the CDR3 is TGTGCCAGCTCACCTGGACTTGATGAAAAACTGTTTTTT. It translates to CASSPGLDEKLFF. This chain joins TRBV18 and TRBJ1-4; D is unclear. This CDR3 comprises 13 residues. V shed 3 bases and J shed 6 bases, with 8 bases lying between them. Per germline, CDR1 KGHSH and CDR2 LQKENI.